Listed here are 28 T cell receptor beta chains from one sample, sequenced in a study of CD4 and CD8 cells across lung adenocarcinoma regions. TCRdb re-analysed the PCR reads in MiXCR, keeping a single row per CDR3 protein. The sample lists over 20,000 distinct CDR3 sequences, roughly 54% seen once, with under 35% in the top ten. The sequencing input was CD8+ T cells from the center of a lung tumor. These receptors were taken from a female donor with lung adenocarcinoma. The CD4 and CD8 labels of this study may be unreliable.

This clonotype was detected ten times or more. The J gene is TRBJ2-7, the V gene TRBV10-1, with TRBD1 matching over 7 bases. The CDR3 runs 13 residues. The junction had 7 bases not matched to a gene; V was cut back by 6 bases and J by 5 bases. Germline V lookup: CDR1 WNHNN, CDR2 SYGVQD (reference sequence). For the CDR3, the DNA is TGCGCCAGCAGAGGAGAAACAGGGGACGAGCAGTACTTC. It yields the protein CASRGETGDEQYF.

The chain joins TRBV6-1 to TRBJ2-1, with no clear D. CDR1 is MNHNS, CDR2 SASEGT, per germline. With 5 bases removed from V and 6 bases from J, the gap between germline ends came to 11 bases. The CDR3 extends over 13 amino acids. CDR3 protein: CASSPGRLNEQFF. DNA for the CDR3: TGTGCCAGCAGTCCCGGCCGTCTCAATGAGCAGTTCTTC.

V is TRBV6-1 and J is TRBJ2-2; 8 nucleotides line up with TRBD1. This CDR3 contains 14 residues. Trimming took 8 bases from V and 3 from J; bases not matched to a gene: 5. CDR1 and CDR2 from the germline V gene are MNHNS and SASEGT. This chain's CDR3 is CASDTGGDTGELFF. As DNA, the CDR3 is TGTGCCAGCGACACAGGGGGTGACACCGGGGAGCTGTTTTTT.

The chain couples TRBV7-3 to TRBJ2-1; TRBD2 matches at 9 bases. The CDR3 is 15 amino acids. V shed 2 bases, J shed 7 bases, and the junction held 6 bases outside the gene matches. Germline CDR1 is SGHTA and CDR2 is FQGTGA. CDR3 in amino acids: CASSLGREGWNEQFF. The CDR3 DNA sequence: TGTGCCAGCAGCTTAGGGCGGGAGGGCTGGAATGAGCAGTTCTTC.

In regard to this clonotype: One end of the junction is discordant with germline, which a read error may explain. The chain has TRBV6-1 and TRBJ2-4; possibly TRBD1 for D (6 bases). The CDR3 has 14 residues. In germline, CDR1 is MNHNS, CDR2 SASEGT. DNA for the CDR3: TGTGCCGGCACGTGGTCTTCAGGGGAAGACACGCAGTATTTC. It specifies CAGTWSSGEDTQYF.

This clonotype is termed medium-sized (0.01 to 0.1%). The chain combines TRBV27 with TRBJ2-1, with 8 bases aligning to TRBD2. Unmatched junction bases numbered 17, after V lost 6 bases and J lost 7 bases. This CDR3 region has 17 residues. Germline V lookup: CDR1 MNHEY, CDR2 SMNVEV (reference sequence). The CDR3 region has the DNA TGTGCCAGCAGCCTCGGGACTAGAAGGAGGGGGTTGAATGAGCAGTTCTTC. Protein product: CASSLGTRRRGLNEQFF.

This clonotype has more than one count but fewer than ten. This may be a read error, as it is one base from a much larger clone. This CDR3 is CASSFPGAYNEQLF. CDR3 coding DNA: TGTGCCAGCAGCTTTCCCGGGGCCTACAATGAGCAGTTATTC. The chain couples TRBV7-2 to TRBJ2-1, with D tentatively TRBD1 or TRBD2 (5 bases each). Germline V gives CDR1 SGHTA, CDR2 FQGNSA. The CDR3 has 14 residues.

This chain uses TRBV20-1 with TRBJ2-3, with D hard to call. Per germline, CDR1 DFQATT and CDR2 SNEGSKA (reference sequence). The CDR3 is made up of 12 amino acids. V lost 1 base and J 4 bases, leaving 6 bases between the germline ends. The CDR3 sequence: CSARAESDTQYF. For the CDR3, the DNA is TGCAGTGCTAGAGCCGAGTCAGATACGCAGTATTTT.

This clonotype occurred a few times. A junction end diverges from the germline sequence, so it may reflect a read error. This chain uses TRBV12-3 or TRBV12-4 with TRBJ2-3; a possible D gene is TRBD2 (6 bases). The length of the CDR3 is 15 residues. The DNA for the CDR3 is TGTGCCGGGGGGACCGGCGGCCGTGACCCAGAGACGCAGTATTTC. Its protein product is CAGGTGGRDPETQYF.

The chain joins TRBV27 to TRBJ2-4; D possibly matches TRBD1 or TRBD2 (5 bases each). V shed 10 bases and J shed 10 bases, with 20 bases lying between them. The CDR3 has 13 amino acids. Germline V gene sequence: CDR1 MNHEY, CDR2 SMNVEV (reference sequence). The CDR3 region has the DNA TGTGCCACGGGGCTGAGCGCCATAGATATTCAGTACTTC. It yields the protein CATGLSAIDIQYF.

In DNA form, the CDR3 reads TGCGCCAGCAGTGAGTTAGGCAAAGGGAACACCATATATTTT. Translated: CASSELGKGNTIYF. The rearrangement uses TRBV10-2 and TRBJ1-3; no reliable D call. Germline values: CDR1 WSHSY, CDR2 SAAADI. Trimming pared 1 base from V and 7 bases from J, leaving 11 bases between. The CDR3 consists of 14 residues.

This sequence joins TRBV6-1 and TRBJ2-2; 8 positions agree with TRBD2. The V and J ends lost 5 bases and 5 bases, in that order; junction bases with no gene match: 4. The CDR3 is made up of 14 amino acids. CDR1 and CDR2 from the germline V gene are MNHNS and SASEGT. CDR3 amino acids: CASSPGGDTGELFF. Here the CDR3 DNA reads TGTGCCAGCAGTCCCGGGGGGGATACCGGGGAGCTGTTTTTT.

The V and J genes are TRBV27 and TRBJ2-3; 8 bases map to TRBD2. Germline-derived CDR1 and CDR2 are MNHEY and SMNVEV (reference sequence). V lost 6 bases, J lost 0 bases, and 8 bases stayed unmatched. The CDR3 length is 16 residues. CDR3 sequence: CASSPTRGVSTDTQYF. CDR3 nucleotide sequence: TGTGCCAGCAGCCCCACGCGGGGGGTTAGCACAGATACGCAGTATTTT.

This clonotype turned up a few times. This could be a read error, since a much larger clone is one nucleotide away. The V and J genes are TRBV27 and TRBJ2-1; D perhaps matches TRBD2 (5 bases). The DNA matches TRBJ2-7 better at its end, which makes the J call doubtful. CDR1 MNHEY and CDR2 SMNVEV come from the germline V gene (reference sequence). The length of the CDR3 is 12 residues. The CDR3 loop reads CASSLRGNEQYF. CDR3 nucleotide sequence: TGTGCCAGCAGTTTACGGGGAAATGAGCAGTACTTC.

The rearrangement links TRBV4-1 to TRBJ2-5; D is tentatively TRBD1 or TRBD2 (6 bases each). The length of the CDR3 is 15 residues. V lost 0 bases and J lost 5, with 13 bases in between. Germline CDR1 is MGHRA and CDR2 is YSYEKL. The DNA of the CDR3 is TGCGCCAGCAGCCAAGAGGCAGGGGAGGTTGAGACCCAGTACTTC. Translating it yields CASSQEAGEVETQYF.

The chain uses TRBV10-2 and TRBJ2-4; D is possibly TRBD2 (6 bases). Germline V gives CDR1 WSHSY, CDR2 SAAADI. This CDR3 is 15 amino acids long. V gave up 8 bases and J gave up 12 bases, with 26 bases separating them. CDR3 sequence: CASLPEGRGKDTQYF. Here the CDR3 DNA reads TGCGCCAGCTTGCCGGAGGGGAGAGGCAAAGACACTCAGTACTTC.

The V gene is TRBV10-3, the J gene TRBJ2-1; possible D gene TRBD1, 7 bases. Trimming left V 3 bases short and J 5 bases short, with 17 bases between. The CDR3 covers 16 residues. Germline V gene lookup returns CDR1 ENHRY and CDR2 SYGVKD. The CDR3 sequence: CAISDVGRGADNEQFF. As DNA, the CDR3 is TGTGCCATCAGTGATGTTGGCAGGGGGGCGGACAATGAGCAGTTCTTC.

J is TRBJ2-1 and V is TRBV29-1; 7 bases are a match to TRBD1. Germline V gene sequence: CDR1 SQVTM, CDR2 ANQGSEA. J gave up 1 base and V 4 bases, and 4 bases lay outside the gene matches. The CDR3 is 14 residues long. CDR3 sequence reads: CSVASGGSYNEQFF. CDR3 nucleotides: TGCAGCGTTGCTTCAGGGGGTTCCTACAATGAGCAGTTCTTC.

This clonotype has just a few counts. This sequence joins TRBV10-3 and TRBJ2-1, with 9 bases that match TRBD2. The CDR3 is 14 residues long. The V gene's germline CDR1 is ENHRY and CDR2 SYGVKD. Trimming cost V 10 bases and J 10 bases; bases outside gene matches: 14. The CDR3 sequence is CATQTSGSQGEQFF. CDR3 coding DNA: TGTGCCACACAGACTAGCGGATCCCAAGGGGAGCAGTTCTTC.

This clonotype was counted a few times. The chain recombines TRBV4-1 with TRBJ1-2; D possibly corresponds to TRBD1 (5 bases). V lost 4 bases to trimming and J lost 6 bases, with 9 bases between them. The CDR3 contains 12 residues. Looked up from germline, CDR1 is MGHRA and CDR2 is YSYEKL. The CDR3 sequence is CASSRRGDGYTF. The CDR3 coding sequence is TGCGCCAGCAGCCGGCGGGGGGATGGCTACACCTTC.

The chain carries TRBV9 and TRBJ2-3, with D tentatively TRBD2 (7 bases). Looked up from germline, CDR1 is SGDLS and CDR2 is YYNGEE. There are 16 residues in the CDR3. Trimming cost V 4 bases and J 4 bases, with 19 bases left between them. DNA of the CDR3: TGTGCCAGCAGCCCAAGAGGCCGGGGGGCCCCAGATACGCAGTATTTT. Translation gives CASSPRGRGAPDTQYF.

Details on this clonotype: One end of the junction fails to match germline, which may point to a read error. The V call is TRBV6-2 or TRBV6-3, the J call TRBJ2-5, with 8 nucleotides matching TRBD2. The CDR3 contains 15 residues. Germline V gives CDR1 MNHEY, CDR2 SVGEGT. CDR3 residues: CAAGGGGRDQDTQYF. The CDR3 coding sequence is TGTGCCGCGGGGGGCGGGGGCCGTGACCAAGACACCCAGTACTTC.

Worth noting for this clonotype: Compared with germline, one end of the junction differs, possibly owing to a read error. The gene calls are TRBV27 and TRBJ2-4; the D gene could be TRBD1 or TRBD2 (5 bases each). CDR3 length: 15 residues. Germline V lookup: CDR1 MNHEY, CDR2 SMNVEV (reference sequence). As DNA, the CDR3 is TGTGCCAGCGGGCCGGGGCTGGGAGCCACAGACATGCAGTACTTC. This encodes CASGPGLGATDMQYF.

The chain carries TRBV27 and TRBJ2-2, with 8 nucleotides matching TRBD1. There are 15 residues in the CDR3. CDR1 is MNHEY, CDR2 SMNVEV, per germline (reference sequence). Germline trimming cut 6 bases from V and 1 base from J; bases unmatched to any gene: 4. CDR3 region: CASSPGTGNTGELFF. The CDR3 region has the DNA TGTGCCAGCAGCCCAGGGACAGGGAACACCGGGGAGCTGTTTTTT.

For this clonotype: This may stem from a read error, because a much larger clone lies one nucleotide away. CDR3 in DNA: TGTGCCAGCAGTGATTACCGCGGGATTACCACCTACAATGAGCAGCTCTTC. It codes for CASSDYRGITTYNEQLF. J is TRBJ2-1 and V is TRBV6-1; a possible D gene is TRBD2 (6 bases). The CDR3 consists of 17 residues. Germline V gene sequence: CDR1 MNHNS, CDR2 SASEGT.

This clonotype was observed a handful of times. The V gene is TRBV6-1, the J gene TRBJ2-1, with 9 bases lining up with TRBD1. V shed 1 base, J shed 2 bases, and the junction held 3 bases outside the gene matches. Germline CDR1 is MNHNS and CDR2 is SASEGT. This CDR3 spans 16 amino acids. CDR3 in DNA: TGTGCCAGCAGTGAAGATGGGACAGGGACCTACAATGAGCAGTTCTTC. The encoded protein is CASSEDGTGTYNEQFF.

A word on this clonotype: The CDR3 does not close with the conserved phenylalanine or tryptophan, likely indicating a read error. The DNA is omitted, as the CDR3 cannot be located on it reliably, and the CDR3 follows TCRdb's listing. The chain employs TRBV6-4 and TRBJ1-4; whether TRBD1, the table's D call, matches the DNA was not checked. The length of the CDR3 is 14 amino acids, counting both ends. Germline assignment: CDR1 MRHNA and CDR2 SNTAGT. The CDR3 sequence: CASSDSGQGATRVG.

The chain employs TRBV6-1 and TRBJ2-1, with D perhaps being TRBD1 or TRBD2 (6 bases each). Germline CDR1 MNHNS, CDR2 SASEGT. This CDR3 has 13 amino acids. The V end lost 5 bases, the J end lost 9 bases, and 14 bases lay between the germline ends. The CDR3 DNA reads as TGTGCCAGCAGTCCCCCCGGGGGCACTGAGCAGTTCTTC. Protein sequence: CASSPPGGTEQFF.